These 27 T cell receptor beta chains share one sample of origin, sequenced in a study of blood T cell repertoires in COVID-19 (TCRdb year 2020). The library was generated by the immunoSEQ multiplex PCR assay. TCRdb provides this immuneACCESS table in a form limited to in-frame rearrangements. Some clones are lacking; in checked studies, under half of them reflect an unresolved V gene, and why the rest are absent is not known. This sample holds some 500,000 clones; 85% to 90% were observed only once. The top ten constitute roughly 8.3% of the sample. The sequenced material came from peripheral blood. The receptors originated from a woman aged 45-65 years with COVID-19, enrolled during active disease.

In this sample, this clone turned up once. For the CDR3, the DNA is TGTGCCAGCAGCTCTCCGACGGTGGACTTAGCTTTCTTT. Residues: CASSSPTVDLAFF. The chain uses TRBV6-5 and TRBJ1-1; D unresolved. Germline V lookup: CDR1 MNHEY, CDR2 SVGAGI. The V gene lost 6 bases and the J gene lost 10 bases, with 18 bases spanning the gap. CDR3 length: 13 residues.

This chain links TRBV6-2 or TRBV6-3 with TRBJ2-3; D is perhaps TRBD1 (5 bases). Trimming cost V 4 bases and J 2 bases, with 19 bases left between them. The CDR3 has 17 residues. CDR1 is MNHEY, CDR2 SVGEGT, per germline. The CDR3 sequence: CASSSQPQDGVTDTQYF. For the CDR3, the DNA is TGTGCCAGCAGTTCACAACCACAGGATGGGGTCACAGATACGCAGTATTTT.

The genes are TRBV18 and TRBJ1-6, with 7 positions matching TRBD1. The CDR3 is 14 amino acids. Germline V CDR1 and CDR2: KGHSH, LQKENI. Germline trimming cut 4 bases from V and 8 bases from J; bases unmatched to any gene: 5. This chain's CDR3 is CASSRRDSDSPLHF. CDR3 sequence (DNA): TGTGCCAGCTCACGCCGGGACAGTGATTCACCCCTCCACTTT.

This chain joins TRBV27 and TRBJ1-5, with a tentative D call TRBD1 (6 bases). The CDR3 has 16 amino acids. V was trimmed by 2 bases and J by 5 bases, leaving 16 bases between them. Per the germline V gene, CDR1 is MNHEY and CDR2 is SMNVEV (reference sequence). The CDR3 here is CASSLRMTGRDQPQHF. CDR3 bases: TGTGCCAGCAGTTTACGGATGACAGGTAGGGATCAGCCCCAGCATTTT.

J is TRBJ1-2 and V is TRBV28; D is unresolved. CDR3 length: 14 amino acids. The V gene lost 6 bases and the J gene lost 4 bases, with 15 bases spanning the gap. Per germline, CDR1 MDHEN and CDR2 SYDVKM. The CDR3 sequence is CASRHARISYGYTF. The CDR3 nucleotides are TGTGCCAGCAGACACGCGAGGATTAGCTATGGCTACACCTTC.

Comments on this clone: One end of the junction fails to match germline, which may point to a read error. V usage is TRBV5-1 and J usage is TRBJ2-2, with 9 bases lining up with TRBD1. CDR3 length equals 17 residues. Looked up from germline, CDR1 is SGHRS and CDR2 is YFSETQ. Here the CDR3 DNA reads TGCGCCAGCAGCTCGCCCGGACAGGGGATTAACATCGGGGAGCTGTTTTTT. It translates to CASSSPGQGINIGELFF.

The V and J genes are TRBV30 and TRBJ2-7; D is possibly TRBD1 (5 bases). In germline, CDR1 is GTSNPN, CDR2 SVGIG (reference sequence). The CDR3 sequence is 13 residues long. Trimming pared 2 bases from V and 7 bases from J, leaving 15 bases between. Here the CDR3 reads CAWSLGVMGEQYF. The CDR3 region has the DNA TGTGCCTGGAGTTTAGGGGTCATGGGAGAGCAGTACTTC.

The chain recombines TRBV7-2 with TRBJ1-2; the D gene is possibly TRBD1 (6 bases). Trimming took off 0 bases at V and 8 bases at J, with 16 bases between the two ends. The CDR3 loop spans 15 amino acids. CDR1 is SGHTA and CDR2 is FQGNSA in the germline V gene. CDR3 amino acids: CASSLAPGARGGYTF. CDR3 DNA sequence: TGTGCCAGCAGCTTAGCACCCGGGGCTAGGGGGGGCTACACCTTC.

The chain links TRBV4-1 to TRBJ1-4, with TRBD1 as a possible D gene (5 bases). There are 15 residues in the CDR3. The germline V and J ends were trimmed by 6 bases and 6 bases, with 17 bases remaining between them. Germline loops: CDR1 MGHRA, CDR2 YSYEKL. CDR3 sequence (DNA): TGCGCCAGCAGGGGCGACACCCGGGGGGATGAAAAACTGTTTTTT. Its protein is CASRGDTRGDEKLFF.

The CDR3 sequence is CASSQDRGEQFF. In DNA form, the CDR3 reads TGTGCCAGCAGCCAAGATCGGGGTGAGCAGTTCTTC. The chain employs TRBV4-2 and TRBJ2-1, with D perhaps matching TRBD2 (5 bases). CDR3 size: 12 residues. Germline-derived CDR1 and CDR2 are LGHNA and YNFKEQ. With 0 bases removed from V and 9 bases from J, the gap between germline ends came to 6 bases.

V usage is TRBV5-4 and J usage is TRBJ2-3; a weak D match, TRBD2 (6 bases). This CDR3 is built from 14 residues. Germline loops: CDR1 SGHNT, CDR2 YYREEE (reference sequence). Trimming stripped 0 bases from V and 3 bases from J, with 8 bases between. CDR3 DNA: TGTGCCAGCAGCTTGGACGGGAGAACAGATACGCAGTATTTT. Amino acids: CASSLDGRTDTQYF.

With respect to this clone: The sample contains more than one DNA sequence encoding this CDR3. The chain carries TRBV3-1 (or the pseudogene TRBV3-2) and TRBJ1-1; D possibly corresponds to TRBD1 (5 bases). Trimming took off 4 bases at V and 1 base at J, with 7 bases between the two ends. This CDR3 region has 13 residues. CDR1 LGHDT and CDR2 YNNKEL come from the germline V gene (reference sequence). CDR3 region: CASSPGGNTEAFF. The CDR3 DNA is TGTGCCAGCAGCCCGGGGGGGAACACTGAAGCTTTCTTT.

The gene calls are TRBV11-3 and TRBJ2-7; 8 nucleotides align to TRBD1. The V gene's germline CDR1 is SGHNT and CDR2 YENEEA. The trim removed 5 bases at V and 5 bases at J, leaving 5 bases unmatched. The CDR3 loop spans 13 amino acids. This CDR3 reads CASSPGQGHEQYF. CDR3 bases: TGTGCCAGCAGCCCCGGACAGGGCCACGAGCAGTACTTC.

The V gene is TRBV11-2, the J gene TRBJ1-2; weak D call: TRBD1 (5 bases). CDR3 length: 12 amino acids. Germline V gene lookup returns CDR1 SGHAT and CDR2 FQNNGV. The ends were cut back, 4 bases at V and 8 bases at J, with 11 bases in the middle. For the CDR3, the DNA is TGTGCCAGCAGCTCAGGATCAGGGGGCTACACCTTC. As protein: CASSSGSGGYTF.

This sequence joins TRBV21-1 and TRBJ1-2. TRBV21-1 is deemed a pseudogene. This CDR3 comprises 13 residues. The DNA of the CDR3 is TGTGCCAGAGGCCCCCGGGAGAACTATGGCTACACCTTC. It translates to CARGPRENYGYTF.

This clone was seen many times. This rearrangement joins TRBV5-4 to TRBJ1-5, with a possible D match to TRBD1 (5 bases). The CDR3 is made up of 16 amino acids. Germline lookup yields CDR1 SGHNT and CDR2 YYREEE (reference sequence). V lost 0 bases and J lost 2, with 12 bases in between. CDR3 sequence (DNA): TGTGCCAGCAGCTTGGAGCCGGGGGGGGGCAATCAGCCCCAGCATTTT. Translation gives CASSLEPGGGNQPQHF.

The chain uses TRBV6-6 and TRBJ1-2; D remains unclear. The CDR3 totals 11 residues. The V end was cut by 5 bases, the J end by 7 bases, with 8 bases between. CDR1 MNHNY and CDR2 SVGAGI come from the germline V gene (reference sequence). The CDR3 bases are TGTGCCAGCAGTCCTAGGTTTGGCTACACCTTC. It is translated as CASSPRFGYTF.

The rearrangement joins TRBV28 to TRBJ1-1; unclear D gene. The V and J ends lost 3 bases and 0 bases respectively, with 11 bases between them. CDR1 and CDR2 (germline): MDHEN, SYDVKM. This CDR3 has 15 amino acids. Written as DNA, the CDR3 is TGTGCCAGCAGTTTTTTTACGGTCATGAACACTGAAGCTTTCTTT. It yields the protein CASSFFTVMNTEAFF. The full variable domain, its missing parts supplied by reference TRBV28 and TRBJ1-1, is DVKVTQSSRYLVKRTGEKVFLECVQDMDHENMFWYRQDPGLGLRLIYFSYDVKMKEKGDIPEGYSVSREKKERFSLILESASTNQTSMYLCASSFFTVMNTEAFFGQGTRLTVV.

The V gene is TRBV9, the J gene TRBJ2-5; no clear D. This CDR3 has 14 amino acids. The V and J ends lost 0 bases and 2 bases respectively, with 8 bases between them. Germline assignment: CDR1 SGDLS and CDR2 YYNGEE. The CDR3 sequence is CASSVGALQETQYF. The DNA for the CDR3 is TGTGCCAGCAGCGTAGGGGCTTTACAAGAGACCCAGTACTTC. Combining the CDR3 with reference TRBV9 and TRBJ2-5 gives the whole variable domain DSGVTQTPKHLITATGQRVTLRCSPRSGDLSVYWYQQSLDQGLQFLIQYYNGEERAKGNILERFSAQQFPDLHSELNLSSLELGDSALYFCASSVGALQETQYFGPGTRLLVL.

V and J are TRBV5-8 and TRBJ2-2; 11 bases fit TRBD1. With V trimmed by 4 bases and J by 5 bases, 4 bases remained unmatched. CDR1 is SGHTS and CDR2 is YDEGEE in the germline V gene. The CDR3 contains 15 residues. The CDR3 region is CASSHGQGATGELFF. CDR3 sequence (DNA): TGTGCCAGCAGCCACGGACAGGGGGCGACCGGGGAGCTGTTTTTT.

The gene calls are TRBV6-5 and TRBJ1-4, with 7 nucleotides matching TRBD1. V lost 5 bases, J lost 6 bases, and 9 bases stayed unmatched. This CDR3 contains 15 residues. Germline V CDR1 and CDR2: MNHEY, SVGAGI. CDR3 nucleotide sequence: TGTGCCAGCAGTCCTTCAAGGGGGCCGCATGAAAAACTGTTTTTT. Translating it yields CASSPSRGPHEKLFF.

This chain joins TRBV4-2 and TRBJ1-1, with D unresolved. Between the trimmed V and J ends, which lost 1 base and 4 bases, there was a span of 16 bases. The CDR3 is 16 residues long. Per the germline V gene, CDR1 is LGHNA and CDR2 is YNFKEQ. The CDR3, as DNA: TGTGCCAGCAGCCAAGGGCAGCCCTTAGGAGGCACTGAAGCTTTCTTT. It translates to CASSQGQPLGGTEAFF.

This chain joins TRBV27 and TRBJ2-3; 7 nucleotides match TRBD1. V was clipped by 2 bases and J by 0 bases; unmatched bases: 2. Germline assignment: CDR1 MNHEY and CDR2 SMNVEV (reference sequence). The CDR3 covers 15 residues. The CDR3 region is CASSLKGQSTDTQYF. The CDR3 bases are TGTGCCAGCAGTTTAAAGGGACAGAGCACAGATACGCAGTATTTT.

The V call is TRBV10-2, the J call TRBJ2-3; no firm D call. This CDR3 region has 14 residues. The V gene lost 6 bases and the J gene lost 0 bases, with 10 bases spanning the gap. The germline CDR1 and CDR2 sequences are WSHSY and SAAADI. CDR3 amino acids: CASRRLSSTDTQYF. The CDR3 bases are TGCGCCAGCAGGAGACTGTCTAGCACAGATACGCAGTATTTT.

The chain uses TRBV5-8 and TRBJ2-2; the match to TRBD2 covers 7 bases. CDR3 length equals 15 residues. Germline V CDR1 and CDR2: SGHTS, YDEGEE. Losses at the gene ends were 4 bases for V and 5 bases for J; bases not matched to a gene: 8. This CDR3 is CASSRAAGLTGELFF. The CDR3 DNA is TGTGCCAGCAGCCGGGCAGCGGGGCTAACCGGGGAGCTGTTTTTT. Full variable domain (outside the CDR3, taken from reference TRBV5-8 and TRBJ2-2): EAGVTQSPTHLIKTRGQQATLRCSPISGHTSVYWYQQALGLGLQFLLWYDEGEERNRGNFPPRFSGRQFPNYSSELNVNALELEDSALYLCASSRAAGLTGELFFGEGSRLTVL.

CDR3 sequence: CASSSTSSEAFF. The CDR3 DNA follows: TGTGCCAGCAGTTCCACATCATCTGAAGCTTTCTTT. The genes are TRBV28 and TRBJ1-1; the D is unclear. This CDR3 is 12 amino acids long. Germline-derived CDR1 and CDR2 are MDHEN and SYDVKM. Trimming shortened V by 4 bases and J by 6 bases, and 9 bases separated the two germline ends.

The chain is built from TRBV5-1 and TRBJ2-3; 9 bases are a match to TRBD1. The CDR3 consists of 17 residues. Germline CDR1 is SGHRS and CDR2 is YFSETQ. J was trimmed by 3 bases and V by 4 bases; bases with no gene match: 12. The CDR3 protein is CASSKSPGQGLTDTQYF. CDR3 in DNA: TGCGCCAGCAGCAAATCGCCGGGACAGGGATTGACAGATACGCAGTATTTT.